This paragraph reports one T cell receptor (beta chain). One junction end does not reproduce the germline sequence, and a read error may be involved. The sample belongs to a study of cytomegalovirus exposure and HLA in healthy donors. This CDR3 comprises 12 residues. Germline-derived CDR1 and CDR2 are SEHNR and FQNEAQ (reference sequence). The PCR employed 60 Vbeta primers together with 13 Jbeta primers. Method: immunoSEQ multiplex PCR; TCRdb's copy keeps in-frame clones and lacks some. The sample records about 190,000 clones, around 85% being singletons. The chain employs TRBV7-9 and TRBJ1-1, with 7 nucleotides matching TRBD1. Sequences were obtained from PBMCs. The sequence was obtained from a boy aged 2 to 9 in good health and CMV-seronegative. CDR3: CSSSPSDRQAFF. The CDR3 DNA reads as TGTTCCAGCAGCCCCTCGGACAGGCAAGCTTTCTTT.